This T cell receptor beta chain emerged from a study of response to subunit inactivated influenza vaccine. Overall study findings and caveats: T cells newly recruited by each seasonal influenza vaccination are few, the authors suggested.

The CDR3 is made up of 16 amino acids. The germline V gene encodes CDR1 LGHNA and CDR2 YSLEER. V dropped 0 bases and J dropped 1 base, with 9 bases sitting between them. TCRdb reanalysed the RT-PCR reads using MiXCR and keeps one entry per CDR3 protein. The repertoire holds over 300,000 distinct CDR3 sequences, with roughly a fifth as singletons. This clonotype was seen a few times. What it recognizes is unknown. This material consisted of PBMCs from blood, taken 21 months after vaccination. The TCR comes from a man aged 45 to 70 who received an inactivated influenza vaccine. The chain recombines TRBV4-3 with TRBJ2-2; D gene ambiguous. CDR3 in amino acids: CASSQDYRVNTGELFF. CDR3 bases: TGCGCCAGCAGCCAAGACTATAGGGTGAACACCGGGGAGCTGTTTTTT.